The sequence of this TCR beta chain was determined in a study of CD8 T cells in Susac syndrome. General study points: The study conceded that relatively few individuals underwent its TCR sequencing and HLA analysis.

To note about this clonotype: The antigen is undetermined.

Trimming at V came to 6 bases and at J to 1 base, leaving 12 bases not matched to a gene. In germline, CDR1 is SNHLY, CDR2 FYNNEI. This CDR3 has 17 residues. Random-hexamer reverse transcription was applied to roughly 0.5 to 1 ug RNA. With immunoSEQ multiplex PCR, TCR beta CDR3 was amplified across 54 Vbeta and 13 Jbeta. TCRdb reprocessed the immunoSEQ multiplex PCR reads via MiXCR and lists one record per CDR3 protein. The data contain about 130,000 distinct CDR3 sequences, roughly 96% of them singletons. This chain joins TRBV2 and TRBJ2-7; 10 bases align to TRBD1. Sequenced input: CD4+ T cells from PBMCs. The source of this sequence is a human donor in good health. The DNA for the CDR3 is TGTGCCAGCAGGGGACCCCGGGACAGGGGCGGGTCCTACGAGCAGTACTTC. Amino acid sequence: CASRGPRDRGGSYEQYF.